The 7 T cell receptor beta chains given below trace back to one sample, sequenced in a study of T-cell memory formation after mild COVID-19. TCRdb processed the 5' RACE reads anew with MiXCR; each CDR3 protein has one entry. Of 350,000 or so distinct CDR3 sequences listed, approximately 22% are singletons. The specimen sequenced was PBMCs or a T cell subset sorted from them (not recorded which). Receptors originate from a man aged 18 to 29 who had mild COVID-19 (a few samples of this study predate the infection). Cell type and time point are not known.

This clonotype was counted only a few times. The chain has TRBV19 and TRBJ1-1, with 7 bases lining up with TRBD1. The junction had 8 bases not matched to a gene; V was cut back by 6 bases and J by 4 bases. Germline loops: CDR1 LNHDA, CDR2 SQIVND (reference sequence). The CDR3 is made up of 14 amino acids. CDR3 sequence reads: CASSGDSSGTEAFF. CDR3 bases: TGTGCCAGTAGCGGGGACAGCTCAGGCACTGAAGCTTTCTTT.

V gene TRBV14 combines with J gene TRBJ1-2; D unresolved. The CDR3 runs to 13 residues. Trimming removed 1 base at V and 5 bases at J, with 8 bases between. Germline V gives CDR1 SGHDN, CDR2 FVKESK. CDR3 in amino acids: CASSQGLNYGYTF. CDR3 bases: TGTGCCAGCAGCCAAGGATTGAATTATGGCTACACCTTC. The whole variable domain, remainder taken from reference TRBV14 and TRBJ1-2, is EAGVTQFPSHSVIEKGQTVTLRCDPISGHDNLYWYRRVMGKEIKFLLHFVKESKQDESGMPNNRFLAERTGGTYSTLKVQPAELEDSGVYFCASSQGLNYGYTFGSGTRLTVV.

The chain uses TRBV7-2 and TRBJ2-2, with D tentatively TRBD2 (5 bases). CDR1 is SGHTA, CDR2 FQGNSA, per germline. The V end lost 5 bases, the J end lost 7 bases, and 23 bases lay between the germline ends. This CDR3 has 17 residues. The CDR3 DNA reads TGTGCCAGCAGCCCCCCCCTCAGGAGGCGCACGGTCGGGGAGCTGTTTTTT. It translates to CASSPPLRRRTVGELFF.

This clonotype was found a few times. This chain connects TRBV5-1 to TRBJ2-3; 9 bases are a match to TRBD2. This CDR3 is 16 amino acids long. The V and J ends lost 1 base and 5 bases, in that order; junction bases with no gene match: 8. Germline V gene sequence: CDR1 SGHRS, CDR2 YFSETQ. CDR3 sequence (DNA): TGCGCCAGCAGCTTGCTACGCGGGGGGGCCGGAGATACGCAGTATTTT. Protein sequence: CASSLLRGGAGDTQYF.

V gene TRBV24-1 combines with J gene TRBJ2-5; no clear D. Trimming took off 1 base at V and 4 bases at J, with 6 bases between the two ends. The germline V gene encodes CDR1 KGHDR and CDR2 SFDVKD. This CDR3 is built from 13 residues. CDR3 bases: TGTGCCACCAGTGATTTAGAAGGAGAGACCCAGTACTTC. The encoded protein is CATSDLEGETQYF.

V is TRBV7-9 and J is TRBJ2-1; 8 bases are shared with TRBD1. This CDR3 is built from 15 residues. CDR1 is SEHNR, CDR2 FQNEAQ, per germline (reference sequence). The V gene end was trimmed by 5 bases and the J gene end by 1 base; junction bases not matched to a gene: 4. This chain's CDR3 is CASSPRGQSYNEQFF. The CDR3 DNA follows: TGTGCCAGCAGCCCCAGGGGGCAGTCCTACAATGAGCAGTTCTTC. Using reference TRBV7-9 and TRBJ2-1 for the parts outside the CDR3, the full variable domain is DTGVSQNPRHKITKRGQNVTFRCDPISEHNRLYWYRQTLGQGPEFLTYFQNEAQLEKSRLLSDRFSAERPKGSFSTLEIQRTEQGDSAMYLCASSPRGQSYNEQFFGPGTRLTVL.

This chain joins TRBV2 and TRBJ2-5; the D gene could be TRBD1 or TRBD2 (5 bases each). V lost 11 bases and J lost 3, with 13 bases in between. The CDR3 runs 12 residues. Per germline, CDR1 SNHLY and CDR2 FYNNEI. This chain's CDR3 is CAPSLGEETQYF. In DNA, the CDR3 is TGTGCCCCCAGCCTGGGGGAAGAGACCCAGTACTTC.